One sample yielded the 3 T cell receptor beta chains listed below, sequenced in a study of CD4+ T cells in melanoma. Profiling relied on immunoSEQ multiplex PCR, and the TCRdb table lists in-frame clones only, not all of them. The sample has around 50,000 clones; approximately 92% are singletons. Sequenced sample: peripheral blood. The receptors stem from a human donor with melanoma.

V is TRBV7-8 and J is TRBJ2-2; D gene ambiguous. CDR1 SGHVS and CDR2 FQNEAQ come from the germline V gene. There are 15 residues in the CDR3. V shed 1 base and J shed 6 bases, with 12 bases lying between them. The CDR3 sequence is CASSLGSSGSGELFF. The CDR3 DNA reads TGTGCCAGCAGCTTAGGTTCTTCCGGTTCCGGGGAGCTGTTTTTT.

This chain uses TRBV28 with TRBJ1-6; D gene uncertain. V lost 9 bases to trimming and J lost 7 bases, with 7 bases between them. Germline V lookup: CDR1 MDHEN, CDR2 SYDVKM. The CDR3 has 11 amino acids. This CDR3 reads CASGENSPLHF. In DNA, the CDR3 is TGTGCCAGTGGGGAAAATTCACCCCTCCACTTT.

V is TRBV2 and J is TRBJ2-5; the D gene is possibly TRBD2 (6 bases). V was trimmed by 8 bases and J by 2 bases, leaving 15 bases between them. The CDR3 loop spans 14 amino acids. Germline V gene sequence: CDR1 SNHLY, CDR2 FYNNEI. CDR3 in DNA: TGTGCCAGCGGCGTGGGGGGTGATCAAGAGACCCAGTACTTC. It specifies CASGVGGDQETQYF.